Listed below are T cell receptor beta chains from one sample, sequenced in a study of blood T cell repertoires in COVID-19. Sequencing was performed with immunoSEQ multiplex PCR; in TCRdb, only in-frame clones are kept and a portion is missing. Altogether 190,000 or so clones are present, roughly four fifths being singletons, with the ten largest covering over 9.5%. Material: PBMCs or T cells enriched from blood (not recorded which). These receptors came from a man in his forties who had recovered from COVID-19. CDR3s include the opening cysteine and the closing phenylalanine or tryptophan. The D gene is left open where the match is weak. Only some rows state a clone size, as once, few, many or a class for expanded clones.

D gene,J gene,V gene,clone size,CDR3 DNA,CDR3 protein
.,TRBJ1-4,TRBV5-1,.,TGCGCCAGCAGCTTGGCCCGGGGTTATGAAAAACTGTTTTTT,CASSLARGYEKLFF
TRBD1,TRBJ1-2,TRBV4-3,.,TGCGCCAGCAGCAGGACGGGACAGGGTTGGTTTGGCTACACCTTC,CASSRTGQGWFGYTF
TRBD2,TRBJ2-1,TRBV7-2,.,TGTGCCAGCAGCTTGGGACTAGCGGGAAAGAGCTCCTACAATGAGCAGTTCTTC,CASSLGLAGKSSYNEQFF
.,TRBJ2-5,TRBV3-1/TRBV3-2,once,TGTGCCAGCGGGAATCGACAGGAAGAGACCCAGTACTTC,CASGNRQEETQYF
.,TRBJ2-1,TRBV20-1,.,TGCAGTGCTAGTGGAGCGGGCCTAACCTACAATGAGCAGTTCTTC,CSASGAGLTYNEQFF
.,TRBJ1-1,TRBV11-3,.,TGTGCCAGCAGCTTAGGTCGGGAGGGTGCTTTCTTT,CASSLGREGAFF
.,TRBJ1-5,TRBV28,.,TGTGCCAGCAGTTTGAAGGGGTCGTCGGAACAGCCCCAGCATTTT,CASSLKGSSEQPQHF
.,TRBJ2-2,TRBV9,.,TGTGCCAGCGGGGTCCAGGGGGAGGCCGGGGAGCTGTTTTTT,CASGVQGEAGELFF
.,TRBJ1-4,TRBV5-1,.,TGCGCCAGCGGCTCACGGGGGGCGCCTGAGGAAAAACTGTTTTTT,CASGSRGAPEEKLFF
TRBD1,TRBJ1-2,TRBV14,once,TGTGCCAGCAGCCAAACGGACAGGGGGCTTTTCTTTAATGGCTACACCTTC,CASSQTDRGLFFNGYTF
.,TRBJ2-5,TRBV7-3,.,TGTGCCAGCAGCCCCCTAGGGCTAGCTCAAGAGACCCAGTACTTC,CASSPLGLAQETQYF
.,TRBJ1-2,TRBV4-2,.,TGTGCCAGCAGCCCGACAGATGCGCTCTATGGCTACACCTTC,CASSPTDALYGYTF
.,TRBJ2-7,TRBV27,.,TGTGCCAGCAGTTGGGGCCCTTCCTACGAGCAGTACTTC,CASSWGPSYEQYF
TRBD2,TRBJ2-1,TRBV6-5,.,TGTGCCAGCAGTATACTAGGGACTAGCTCCAATGAGCAGTTCTTC,CASSILGTSSNEQFF
.,TRBJ1-5,TRBV29-1,.,TGCAGCGTTTGTGACAGCACCTATAGCAATCAGCCCCAGCATTTT,CSVCDSTYSNQPQHF
.,TRBJ2-5,TRBV7-9,.,TGTGCCAGCGCTCCCGGGGGGCATAGAGAGACCCAGTACTTC,CASAPGGHRETQYF
.,TRBJ1-1,TRBV7-6,.,TGTGCCAGCAGCTTAGATGGTGGTAGGGGGACTGAAGCTTTCTTT,CASSLDGGRGTEAFF
.,TRBJ1-5,TRBV28,.,TGTGCCAGCAGTTTCCAGAGACGTATAGGAGAGGGACAGCCCCAGCATTTT,CASSFQRRIGEGQPQHF
.,TRBJ2-1,TRBV5-1,.,TGCGCCAGCAGCTTGTCTCGACTAGATGTCAATGAGCAGTTCTTC,CASSLSRLDVNEQFF
.,TRBJ1-2,TRBV2,.,TGTGCCATTCTCGGTCGGCAGCGTGAAAACTATGGCTACACCTTC,CAILGRQRENYGYTF
.,TRBJ1-1,TRBV5-4,few,TGTGCCAGCAGGCCTCTCAGGGAGGACACTGAAGCTTTCTTT,CASRPLREDTEAFF
.,TRBJ1-4,TRBV4-2,.,TGTGCCAGCAGCCAAGATGGTCGAGGGCCGGGTAATGAAAAACTGTTTTTT,CASSQDGRGPGNEKLFF
.,TRBJ1-2,TRBV7-2,.,TGTGCCAGCAGCTTAGGACGGGGAGATGGCTACACCTTC,CASSLGRGDGYTF
TRBD1,TRBJ1-2,TRBV5-1,.,TGCGCCAGCAGCTTGGACAGGGGGCCCTATGGCTACACCTTC,CASSLDRGPYGYTF
.,TRBJ2-1,TRBV6-4,.,TGTGCCAGCAGTGACTCTAGGCGGAATGAGCAGTTCTTC,CASSDSRRNEQFF
.,TRBJ1-2,TRBV7-9,.,TGTGCCAGCAGCTTAGTTATGAGCCGGGAGGCAGCCTATGGCTACACCTTC,CASSLVMSREAAYGYTF
.,TRBJ2-3,TRBV5-1,.,TGCGCCAGCAGCTTGGGCCAGAAGAGCACAGATACGCAGTATTTT,CASSLGQKSTDTQYF
TRBD2,TRBJ2-7,TRBV5-4,once,TGTGCCAGCAGCTCCAAGCGGGAGCCGTACGAGCAGTACTTC,CASSSKREPYEQYF
TRBD1,TRBJ1-2,TRBV5-1,.,TGCGCCAGCAGCTTCAAGGGGGCGCAGGAAAATGGCTACACCTTC,CASSFKGAQENGYTF
TRBD1,TRBJ2-1,TRBV5-1,.,TGCGCCAGCAGCTTGAGACAGGGCAATGAGCAGTTCTTC,CASSLRQGNEQFF
.,TRBJ2-1,TRBV7-2,few,TGTGCCAGCAGCTTAGGAGCGGGTCTAGCCAACAATGAGCAGTTCTTC,CASSLGAGLANNEQFF
.,TRBJ1-5,TRBV19,once,TGTGCCACCACAACGGGGGGCAACAGCAATCAGCCCCAGCATTTT,CATTTGGNSNQPQHF
TRBD1,TRBJ2-7,TRBV9,.,TGTGCCAGCAGCGGAGGAGGGGGGACAGGGGTCTACGAGCAGTACTTC,CASSGGGGTGVYEQYF
TRBD1,TRBJ2-5,TRBV7-3,once,TGTGCCAGCAGCTTAAACGGACAGGGAGAGGAGACCCAGTACTTC,CASSLNGQGEETQYF
TRBD2,TRBJ2-3,TRBV7-9,.,TGTGCCAGCAGCCCTGGACTAGCGGGAGTCCATACAGATACGCAGTATTTT,CASSPGLAGVHTDTQYF
.,TRBJ2-1,TRBV2,.,TGTGCCAGCAGTGACTTCGGTGGGAGCCCATACAATGAGCAGTTCTTC,CASSDFGGSPYNEQFF
.,TRBJ1-1,TRBV7-4,.,TGTGCCAGCAGCCCGAGAGCGGTTAGAGCTTTCTTT,CASSPRAVRAFF
.,TRBJ2-6,TRBV5-1,.,TGCGCCAGCACCATTCCCTCTGGGGCCAACGTCCTGACTTTC,CASTIPSGANVLTF
.,TRBJ2-2,TRBV9,.,TGTGCCAGCAGCGTAGGGGGACTCGGGCAAGGGACCGGGGAGCTGTTTTTT,CASSVGGLGQGTGELFF
TRBD1,TRBJ1-4,TRBV7-9,.,TGTGCCAGCAGCTTAGCCCTAGGACAGGTTGAAAAACTGTTTTTT,CASSLALGQVEKLFF
.,TRBJ2-1,TRBV9,.,TGTGCCAGCAGCGTATTTAGCGTCAATGAGCAGTTCTTC,CASSVFSVNEQFF
TRBD1,TRBJ1-2,TRBV6-5,once,TGTGCCAGCAGTTACTCTCAGGGGGCAAGTGGCTACACCTTC,CASSYSQGASGYTF
.,TRBJ1-6,TRBV19,few,TGTGCCAGTAGTATGGCTGCGGGGATGGGCTCCTATAATTCACCCCTCCACTTT,CASSMAAGMGSYNSPLHF
TRBD1,TRBJ2-7,TRBV3-1/TRBV3-2,.,TGTGCCAGCAGCCCGGGACAGGGGTTTTACGAGCAGTACTTC,CASSPGQGFYEQYF
TRBD2,TRBJ2-3,TRBV9,.,TGTGCCAGCAGCGTAGGACTAGCGGGAGTGATCACAGATACGCAGTATTTT,CASSVGLAGVITDTQYF
TRBD1,TRBJ1-2,TRBV7-9,.,TGTGCCAGCAGCTTAGATGTGGACAGGGGATATGGCTACACCTTC,CASSLDVDRGYGYTF
TRBD2,TRBJ2-1,TRBV4-1,.,TGCGCCAGCAGCCAAGATCCAGGGCCTAGCGGGAGCGCGTGGAATGAGCAGTTCTTC,CASSQDPGPSGSAWNEQFF
TRBD1,TRBJ1-1,TRBV9,.,TGTGCCAGCAGCGTAGGGACAGGATACACTGAAGCTTTCTTT,CASSVGTGYTEAFF
.,TRBJ2-6,TRBV7-2,.,TGTGCCAGCAGCTTGAGACAGGGAGGCAACGTCCTGACTTTC,CASSLRQGGNVLTF
TRBD2,TRBJ2-1,TRBV18,.,TGTGCCAGCTCAACAGCTAGCGGTCGGCTACCCAATGAGCAGTTCTTC,CASSTASGRLPNEQFF
TRBD2,TRBJ2-2,TRBV7-3,few,TGTGCCAGCAGCTTAATTGGAGCGGGATTTGGAACCGGGGAGCTGTTTTTT,CASSLIGAGFGTGELFF
TRBD1,TRBJ1-3,TRBV9,.,TGTGCCAGCAGCGGCCCAGGGGGCTCTGGAAACACCATATATTTT,CASSGPGGSGNTIYF
.,TRBJ2-5,TRBV6-6,few,TGTGCCAGCAGTTACCCACCGGGAACGACGGAGACCCAGTACTTC,CASSYPPGTTETQYF
.,TRBJ1-1,TRBV25-1,.,TGTGCCAGCAGTTCGGCCCTAGGGGACACTGAAGCTTTCTTT,CASSSALGDTEAFF
.,TRBJ1-1,TRBV5-1,.,TGCGCCAGCAGCTTGGTAAGGGCAGGGGAAGGGACTGAAGCTTTCTTT,CASSLVRAGEGTEAFF
TRBD2,TRBJ2-5,TRBV27,.,TGTGCCAGCAGTCCGGGACTAGCGGGAGGGGGCCAGCAAGAGACCCAGTACTTC,CASSPGLAGGGQQETQYF
.,TRBJ2-1,TRBV7-9,.,TGTGCCAGCAGCTCAGAAGGCAAGCACGGGGAGCAGTTCTTC,CASSSEGKHGEQFF
.,TRBJ2-7,TRBV27,.,TGTGCCACCAGACTAGGGTACGAGCAGTACTTC,CATRLGYEQYF
TRBD1,TRBJ1-1,TRBV16,.,TGTGCCAGCAGCCCCCGAAGGACAGGGGAAGCTTTCTTT,CASSPRRTGEAFF